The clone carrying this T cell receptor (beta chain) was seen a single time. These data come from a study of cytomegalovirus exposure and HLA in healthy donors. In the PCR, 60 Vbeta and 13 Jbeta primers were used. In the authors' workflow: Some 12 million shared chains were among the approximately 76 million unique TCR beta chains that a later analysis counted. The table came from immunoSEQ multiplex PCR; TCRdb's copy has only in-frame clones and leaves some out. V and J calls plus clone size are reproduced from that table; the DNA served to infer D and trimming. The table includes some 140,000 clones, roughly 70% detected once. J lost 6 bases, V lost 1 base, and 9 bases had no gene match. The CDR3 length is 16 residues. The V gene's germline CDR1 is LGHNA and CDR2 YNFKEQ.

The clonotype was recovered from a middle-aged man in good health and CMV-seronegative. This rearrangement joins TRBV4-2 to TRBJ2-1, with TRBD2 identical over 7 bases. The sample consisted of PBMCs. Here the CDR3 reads CASSQGVGGKVNEQFF. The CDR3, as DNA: TGTGCCAGCAGCCAAGGGGTCGGGGGGAAGGTCAATGAGCAGTTCTTC.